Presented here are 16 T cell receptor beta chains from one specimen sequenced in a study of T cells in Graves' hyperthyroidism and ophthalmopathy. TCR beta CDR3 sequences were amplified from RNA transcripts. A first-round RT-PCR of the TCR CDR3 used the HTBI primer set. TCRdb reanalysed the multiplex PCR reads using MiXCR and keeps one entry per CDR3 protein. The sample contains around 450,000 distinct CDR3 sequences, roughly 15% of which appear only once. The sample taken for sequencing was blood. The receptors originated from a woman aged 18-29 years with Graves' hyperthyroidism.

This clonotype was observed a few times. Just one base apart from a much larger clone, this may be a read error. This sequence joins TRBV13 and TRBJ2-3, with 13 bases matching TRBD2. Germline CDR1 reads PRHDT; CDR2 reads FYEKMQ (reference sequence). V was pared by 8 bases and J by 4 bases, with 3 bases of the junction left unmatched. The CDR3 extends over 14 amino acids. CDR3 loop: CASALAGGPDTQYF. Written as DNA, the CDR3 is TGTGCCAGCGCACTAGCGGGAGGGCCAGATACGCAGTATTTT.

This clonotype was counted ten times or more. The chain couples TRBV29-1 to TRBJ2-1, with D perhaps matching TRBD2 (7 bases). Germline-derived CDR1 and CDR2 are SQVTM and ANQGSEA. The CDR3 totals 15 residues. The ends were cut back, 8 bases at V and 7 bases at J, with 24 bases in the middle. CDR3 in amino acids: CSTRRGGELPNEQFF. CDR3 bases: TGCAGCACTAGAAGGGGGGGCGAGCTCCCGAATGAGCAGTTCTTC.

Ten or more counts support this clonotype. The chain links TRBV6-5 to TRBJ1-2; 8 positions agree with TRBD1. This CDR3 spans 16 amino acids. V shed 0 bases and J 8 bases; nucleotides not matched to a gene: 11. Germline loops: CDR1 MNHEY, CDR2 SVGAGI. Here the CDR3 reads CASSYSPQGQGLGYTF. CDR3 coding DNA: TGTGCCAGCAGTTACTCACCCCAAGGACAGGGATTAGGCTACACCTTC.

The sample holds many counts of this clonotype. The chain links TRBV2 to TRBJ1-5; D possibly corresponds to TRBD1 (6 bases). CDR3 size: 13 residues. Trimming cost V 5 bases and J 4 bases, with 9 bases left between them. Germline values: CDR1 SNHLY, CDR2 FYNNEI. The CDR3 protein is CASSSGTNQPQHF. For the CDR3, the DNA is TGTGCCAGCAGTTCCGGGACAAATCAGCCCCAGCATTTT.

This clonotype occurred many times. The chain's CDR3 is CASSPTSATNEKLFF. The CDR3 nucleotides are TGTGCCAGCTCACCGACCTCCGCAACTAATGAAAAACTGTTTTTT. The chain employs TRBV18 and TRBJ1-4; D is ambiguous. The V gene lost 3 bases and the J gene lost 0 bases, with 8 bases spanning the gap. Germline CDR1 reads KGHSH; CDR2 reads LQKENI. The CDR3 has 15 residues.

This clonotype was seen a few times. CDR3 DNA sequence: TGTGCCTGGAGTGTGGGGGACACTAATGAAAAACTGTTTTTT. Translating gives CAWSVGDTNEKLFF. V gene TRBV30 combines with J gene TRBJ1-4, with D perhaps matching TRBD1 (5 bases). Trimming cost V 0 bases and J 2 bases, with 7 bases left between them. Germline CDR1 is GTSNPN and CDR2 is SVGIG (reference sequence). The CDR3 runs 14 residues.

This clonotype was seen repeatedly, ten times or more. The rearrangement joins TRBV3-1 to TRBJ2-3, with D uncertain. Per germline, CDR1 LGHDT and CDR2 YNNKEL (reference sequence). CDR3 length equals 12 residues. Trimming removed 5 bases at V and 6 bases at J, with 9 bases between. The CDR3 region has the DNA TGTGCCAGCAGCTCTTTCGTGGATACGCAGTATTTT. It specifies CASSSFVDTQYF.

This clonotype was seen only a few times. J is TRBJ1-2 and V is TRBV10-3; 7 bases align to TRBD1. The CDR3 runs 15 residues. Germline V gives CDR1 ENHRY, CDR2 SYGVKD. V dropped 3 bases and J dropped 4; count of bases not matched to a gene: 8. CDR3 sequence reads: CAISERDRAIYGYTF. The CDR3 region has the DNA TGTGCCATCAGTGAAAGAGACAGGGCAATCTATGGCTACACCTTC.

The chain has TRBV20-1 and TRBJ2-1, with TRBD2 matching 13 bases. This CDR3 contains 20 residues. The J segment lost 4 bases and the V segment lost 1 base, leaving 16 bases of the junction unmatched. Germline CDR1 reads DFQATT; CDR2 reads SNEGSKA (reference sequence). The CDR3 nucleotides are TGCAGTGCTAGAGGGCTTTTCCCCGGGACTAGCGGGAAGAGATACAATGAGCAGTTCTTC. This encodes CSARGLFPGTSGKRYNEQFF.

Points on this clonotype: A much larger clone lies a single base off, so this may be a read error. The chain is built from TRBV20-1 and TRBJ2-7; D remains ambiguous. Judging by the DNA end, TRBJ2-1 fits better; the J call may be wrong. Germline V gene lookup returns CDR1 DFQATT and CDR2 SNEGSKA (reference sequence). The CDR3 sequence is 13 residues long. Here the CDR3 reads CSAIRATTYEQFF. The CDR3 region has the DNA TGCAGCGCGATCCGGGCCACAACCTACGAGCAGTTCTTC.

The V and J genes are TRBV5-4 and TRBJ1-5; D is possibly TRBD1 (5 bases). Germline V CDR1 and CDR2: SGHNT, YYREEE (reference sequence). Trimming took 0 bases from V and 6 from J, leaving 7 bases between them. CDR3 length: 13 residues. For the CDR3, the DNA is TGTGCCAGCAGCTTGGACGGGGGTCAGCCCCAGCATTTT. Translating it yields CASSLDGGQPQHF.

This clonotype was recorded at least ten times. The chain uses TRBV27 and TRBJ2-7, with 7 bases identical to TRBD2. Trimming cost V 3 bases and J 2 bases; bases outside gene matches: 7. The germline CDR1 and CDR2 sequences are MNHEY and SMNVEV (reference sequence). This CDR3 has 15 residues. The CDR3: CASSLGGAGPYEQYF. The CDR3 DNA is TGTGCCAGCAGTTTGGGAGGGGCAGGACCCTACGAGCAGTACTTC.

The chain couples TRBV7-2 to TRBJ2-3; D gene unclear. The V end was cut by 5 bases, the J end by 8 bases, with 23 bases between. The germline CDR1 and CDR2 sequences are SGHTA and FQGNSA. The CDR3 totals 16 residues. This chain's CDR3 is CASSPRLALGPGTQYF. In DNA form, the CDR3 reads TGTGCCAGCAGCCCAAGGCTGGCGTTAGGGCCGGGTACGCAGTATTTT.

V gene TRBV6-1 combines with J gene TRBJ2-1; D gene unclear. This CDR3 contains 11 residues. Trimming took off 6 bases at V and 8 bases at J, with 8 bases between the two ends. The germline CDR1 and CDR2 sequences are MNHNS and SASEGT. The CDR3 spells CASSDADEQFF. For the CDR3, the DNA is TGTGCCAGCAGCGACGCGGATGAGCAGTTCTTC.

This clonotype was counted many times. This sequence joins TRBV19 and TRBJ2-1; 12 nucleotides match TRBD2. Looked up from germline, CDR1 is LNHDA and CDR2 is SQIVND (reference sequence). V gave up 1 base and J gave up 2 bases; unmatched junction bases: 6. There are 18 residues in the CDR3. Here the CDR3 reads CASSIVGGLAGTYNEQFF. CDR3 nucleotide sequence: TGTGCCAGTAGTATAGTGGGGGGACTAGCGGGTACCTACAATGAGCAGTTCTTC. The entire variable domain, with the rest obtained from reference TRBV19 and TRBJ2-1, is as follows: DGGITQSPKYLFRKEGQNVTLSCEQNLNHDAMYWYRQDPGQGLRLIYYSQIVNDFQKGDIAEGYSVSREKKESFPLTVTSAQKNPTAFYLCASSIVGGLAGTYNEQFFGPGTRLTVL.

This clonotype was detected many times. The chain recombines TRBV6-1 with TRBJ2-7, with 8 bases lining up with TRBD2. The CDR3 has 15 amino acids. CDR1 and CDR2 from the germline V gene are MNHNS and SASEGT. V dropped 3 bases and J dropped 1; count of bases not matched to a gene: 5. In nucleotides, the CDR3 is TGTGCCAGCAGTGAGGTGCTAGCGGGTTCCTACGAGCAGTACTTC. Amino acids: CASSEVLAGSYEQYF.